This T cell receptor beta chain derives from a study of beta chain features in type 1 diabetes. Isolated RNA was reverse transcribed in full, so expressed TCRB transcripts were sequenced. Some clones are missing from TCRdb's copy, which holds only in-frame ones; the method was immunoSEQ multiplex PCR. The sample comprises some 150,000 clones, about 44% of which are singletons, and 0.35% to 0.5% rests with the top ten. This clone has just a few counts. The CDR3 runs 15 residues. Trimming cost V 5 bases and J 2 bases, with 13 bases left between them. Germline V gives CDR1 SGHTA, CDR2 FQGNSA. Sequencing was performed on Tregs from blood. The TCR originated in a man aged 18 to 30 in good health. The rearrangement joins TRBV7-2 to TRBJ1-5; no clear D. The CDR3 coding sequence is TGTGCCAGCAGCCGAACCACCGGGGGCAATCAGCCCCAGCATTTT. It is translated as CASSRTTGGNQPQHF. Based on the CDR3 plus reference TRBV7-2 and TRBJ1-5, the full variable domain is GAGVSQSPSNKVTEKGKDVELRCDPISGHTALYWYRQSLGQGLEFLIYFQGNSAPDKSGLPSDRFSAERTGGSVSTLTIQRTQQEDSAVYLCASSRTTGGNQPQHFGDGTRLSIL.